This T cell receptor (beta chain) was captured by sequencing in a study of T cell responses to AZD1222 COVID-19 vaccine (dated by TCRdb to about 2021). Context from the whole study: AZD1222 recipients whose second dose came at about 4 weeks and those whose second dose came at about 12 weeks were combined into one group, since spike-specific TCR depth and breadth did not differ between the two schedules. TCR sequencing was performed for about 240 trial participants, of whom some 200 were given two doses of AZD1222 and approximately 25 were given two doses of MenACWY control vaccine. Trial participants were enrolled by age into 18-55, 56-69 and 70-plus year subgroups, with roughly 160, 29 and 62 TCR-sequenced participants respectively. Overall study results and their limits: In the small 56-69-year group, the increase in depth fell short of significance, most likely because of low power. The vaccine-associated CD4 TCRs covered the entire spike protein, and the dominant responses fell in regions 160-218 and 743-854. Conclusions about previously exposed vaccinees are limited, since just five or six AZD1222 recipients were seropositive for SARS-CoV-2 at baseline. Because no samples from the day 14 peak response were available, repertoires could be characterized only after the peak T cell response. Epitopes outside the regions mutated in the B.1.351 and B.1.1.7 variants were reportedly recognized by nearly half of the unique spike-specific TCRs. Spike-specific TCR breadth and depth rose significantly after two AZD1222 doses compared with day 0 and with MenACWY recipients. Participants were mostly white British and included more females than males, and it was suggested by the authors that clonal diversity may have been underestimated.

Reading from cysteine to phenylalanine, the CDR3 counts 16 amino acids. Kept here is only the CDR3 DNA, which spans 48 bases and is read in frame from base 1. Trimming at the junction amounts to 1 base on V and 0 bases on J, and the germline ends lie 11 bases apart. CDR1 and CDR2 are read off the germline V gene (reference sequence) as SGHKS and YYEKEE. Remarks on this clone: The antigen it recognizes is unknown. No clone much larger than this one lies a single base away; base qualities are absent.

The time point label here, explained by the study, means: baseline before first vaccination. Vaccinee samples came from UK trials COV001 and COV002, including a single-blind randomized controlled phase 2/3 trial of AZD1222 (ChAdOx1 nCoV-19) in healthy adults. For TCRbeta chain sequencing, PBMC samples from trial participants were taken at day 0 and at day 28 after the second dose. The CDR3 regions of human TCRbeta chains were subjected to immunosequencing. The authors' pipeline ran thus. Repertoire TCRs were checked for matches against a reference library of SARS-CoV-2-specific TCRs that had been generated using the MIRA antigen-specificity platform. Breadth was defined as the fraction of unique TCRs that were SARS-CoV-2-associated, and depth was defined as the fraction of total T cells that were SARS-CoV-2-associated. Using the MIRA data, each spike-specific TCR was assigned both to the spike region to which the TCR was reactive and to a CD4 or CD8 class. Log10-transformed breadth and depth values were compared by one-way ANOVA with Sidak's multiple comparisons tests. TCRdb re-hosts the immuneACCESS table, in-frame sequences only. Its copies lack some clones; in the studies checked, an unresolved V gene accounts for under half of them, and the cause for the rest is not known. Clone size and V and J calls were adopted from that table, with D and trimming inferred from the DNA. This sample holds 150,000 or so clones; approximately 90% were observed only once. The top ten clones comprise around 7% of the sample.

This specimen was peripheral blood, taken on day 0 of AZD1222 vaccination. This sequence originates from an adult in good health. The chain joins TRBV5-5 to TRBJ1-5; a confident D gene designation cannot be given. The DNA sequence reads TGTGCCAGCAGCTTGTACCGACAACATAGCAATCAGCCCCAGCATTTT. Its protein is CASSLYRQHSNQPQHF.